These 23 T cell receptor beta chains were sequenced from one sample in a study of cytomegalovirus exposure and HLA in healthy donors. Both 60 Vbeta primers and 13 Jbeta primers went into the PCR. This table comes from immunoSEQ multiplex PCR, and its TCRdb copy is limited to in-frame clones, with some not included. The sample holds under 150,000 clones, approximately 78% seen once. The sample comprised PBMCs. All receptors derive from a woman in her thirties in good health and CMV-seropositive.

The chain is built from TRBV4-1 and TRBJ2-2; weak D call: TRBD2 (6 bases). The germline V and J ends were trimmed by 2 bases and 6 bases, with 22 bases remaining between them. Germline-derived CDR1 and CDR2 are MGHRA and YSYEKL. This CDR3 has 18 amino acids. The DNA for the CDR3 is TGCGCCAGCAGCCAATCCCAAGTAGGGAACGCGGGGTCCGGGGAGCTGTTTTTT. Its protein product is CASSQSQVGNAGSGELFF.

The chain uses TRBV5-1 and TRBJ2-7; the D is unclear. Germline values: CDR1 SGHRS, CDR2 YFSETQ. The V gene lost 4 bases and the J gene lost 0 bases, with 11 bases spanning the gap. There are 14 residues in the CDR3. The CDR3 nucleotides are TGCGCCAGCAGCCCTGGCTGGAGCTCCTACGAGCAGTACTTC. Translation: CASSPGWSSYEQYF.

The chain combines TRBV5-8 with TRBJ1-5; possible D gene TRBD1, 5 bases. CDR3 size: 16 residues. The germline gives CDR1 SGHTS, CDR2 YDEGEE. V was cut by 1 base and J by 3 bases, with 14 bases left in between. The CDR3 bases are TGTGCCAGCAGCTTGTGGGGGTTGCGGGACAATCAGCCCCAGCATTTT. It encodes CASSLWGLRDNQPQHF.

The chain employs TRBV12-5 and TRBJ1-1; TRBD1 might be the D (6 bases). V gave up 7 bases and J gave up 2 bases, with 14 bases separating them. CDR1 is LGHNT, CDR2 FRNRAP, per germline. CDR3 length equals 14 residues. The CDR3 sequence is CASASTGLNTEAFF. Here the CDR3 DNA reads TGTGCTAGTGCCTCGACAGGCCTAAACACTGAAGCTTTCTTT.

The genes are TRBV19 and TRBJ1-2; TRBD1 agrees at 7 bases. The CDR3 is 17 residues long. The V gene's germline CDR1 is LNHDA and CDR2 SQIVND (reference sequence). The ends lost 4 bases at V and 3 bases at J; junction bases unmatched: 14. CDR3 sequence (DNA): TGTGCCAGTAGTAGAAGGGGGCAGGGGCCTACAGACTATGGCTACACCTTC. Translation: CASSRRGQGPTDYGYTF. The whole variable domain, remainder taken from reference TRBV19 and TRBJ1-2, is DGGITQSPKYLFRKEGQNVTLSCEQNLNHDAMYWYRQDPGQGLRLIYYSQIVNDFQKGDIAEGYSVSREKKESFPLTVTSAQKNPTAFYLCASSRRGQGPTDYGYTFGSGTRLTVV.

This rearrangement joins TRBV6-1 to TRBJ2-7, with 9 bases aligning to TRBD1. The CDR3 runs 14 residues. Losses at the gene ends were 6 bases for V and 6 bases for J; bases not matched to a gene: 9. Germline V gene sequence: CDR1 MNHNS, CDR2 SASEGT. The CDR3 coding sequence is TGTGCCAGCAGGGACAGGGGAGGTGTGGGCGAGCAGTACTTC. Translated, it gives CASRDRGGVGEQYF.

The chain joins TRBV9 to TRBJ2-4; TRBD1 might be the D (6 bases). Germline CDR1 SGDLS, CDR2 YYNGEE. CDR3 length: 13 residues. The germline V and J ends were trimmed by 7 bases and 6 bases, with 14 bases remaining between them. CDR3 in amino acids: CASGKGDRNIQYF. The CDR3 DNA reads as TGTGCCAGCGGGAAGGGGGATAGAAACATTCAGTACTTC.

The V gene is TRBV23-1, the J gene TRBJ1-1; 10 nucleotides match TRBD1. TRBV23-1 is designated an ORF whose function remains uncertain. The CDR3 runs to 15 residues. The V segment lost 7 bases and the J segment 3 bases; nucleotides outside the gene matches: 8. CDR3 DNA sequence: TGCGCCAGCATCCGACAGGGGGCATCTCACACTGAAGCTTTCTTT. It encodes CASIRQGASHTEAFF.

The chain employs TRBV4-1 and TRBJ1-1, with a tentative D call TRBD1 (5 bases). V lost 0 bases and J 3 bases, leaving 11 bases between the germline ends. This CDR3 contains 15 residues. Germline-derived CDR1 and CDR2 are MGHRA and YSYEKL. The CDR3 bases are TGCGCCAGCAGCCAAGACAGGGCCTGGGACACTGAAGCTTTCTTT. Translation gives CASSQDRAWDTEAFF.

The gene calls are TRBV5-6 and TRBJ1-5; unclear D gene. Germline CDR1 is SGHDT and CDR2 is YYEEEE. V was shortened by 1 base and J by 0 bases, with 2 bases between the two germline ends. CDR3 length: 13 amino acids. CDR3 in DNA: TGTGCCAGCAGCTTGTATAGCAATCAGCCCCAGCATTTT. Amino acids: CASSLYSNQPQHF. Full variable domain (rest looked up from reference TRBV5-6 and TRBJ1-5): DAGVTQSPTHLIKTRGQQVTLRCSPKSGHDTVSWYQQALGQGPQFIFQYYEEEERQRGNFPDRFSGHQFPNYSSELNVNALLLGDSALYLCASSLYSNQPQHFGDGTRLSIL.

The CDR3 region is CSVSGTPNYEQYF. The CDR3 nucleotides read TGCAGCGTCTCCGGGACACCAAATTACGAGCAGTACTTC. V is TRBV29-1 and J is TRBJ2-7; D might be TRBD1 (6 bases). This CDR3 is built from 13 residues. The germline V gene has CDR1 SQVTM and CDR2 ANQGSEA. The germline V and J ends were trimmed by 6 bases and 4 bases, with 16 bases remaining between them.

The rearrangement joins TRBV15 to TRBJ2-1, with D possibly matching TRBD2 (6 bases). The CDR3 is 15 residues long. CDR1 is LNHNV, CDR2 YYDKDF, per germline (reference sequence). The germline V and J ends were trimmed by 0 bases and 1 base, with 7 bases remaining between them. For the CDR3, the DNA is TGTGCCACCAGCAGAGAGGCGGGGTCCTACAATGAGCAGTTCTTC. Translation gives CATSREAGSYNEQFF.

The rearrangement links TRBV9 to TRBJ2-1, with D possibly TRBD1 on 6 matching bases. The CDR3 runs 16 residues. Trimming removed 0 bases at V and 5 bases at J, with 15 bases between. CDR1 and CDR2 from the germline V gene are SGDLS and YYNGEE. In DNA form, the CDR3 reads TGTGCCAGCAGCGTAGCTCGGCAGGGGATGAACAATGAGCAGTTCTTC. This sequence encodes CASSVARQGMNNEQFF. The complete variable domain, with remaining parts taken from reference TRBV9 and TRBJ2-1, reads DSGVTQTPKHLITATGQRVTLRCSPRSGDLSVYWYQQSLDQGLQFLIQYYNGEERAKGNILERFSAQQFPDLHSELNLSSLELGDSALYFCASSVARQGMNNEQFFGPGTRLTVL.

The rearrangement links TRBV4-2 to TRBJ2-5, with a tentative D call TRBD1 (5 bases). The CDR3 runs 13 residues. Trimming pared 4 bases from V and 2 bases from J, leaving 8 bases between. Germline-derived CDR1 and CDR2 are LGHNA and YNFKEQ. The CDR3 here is CASSPRQQETQYF. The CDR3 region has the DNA TGTGCCAGCAGCCCCCGACAGCAAGAGACCCAGTACTTC.

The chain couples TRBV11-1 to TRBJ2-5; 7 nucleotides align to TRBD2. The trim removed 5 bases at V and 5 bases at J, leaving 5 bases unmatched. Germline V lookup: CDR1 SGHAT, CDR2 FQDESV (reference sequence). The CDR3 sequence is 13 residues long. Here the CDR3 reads CASSPSGLETQYF. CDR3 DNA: TGTGCCAGCAGCCCTAGCGGCTTGGAGACCCAGTACTTC.

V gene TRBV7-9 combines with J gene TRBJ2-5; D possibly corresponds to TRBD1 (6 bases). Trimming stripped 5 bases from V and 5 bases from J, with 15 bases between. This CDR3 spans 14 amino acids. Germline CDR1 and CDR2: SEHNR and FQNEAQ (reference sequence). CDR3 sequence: CASSPTGTPETQYF. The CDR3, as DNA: TGTGCCAGCAGCCCGACCGGGACACCGGAGACCCAGTACTTC.

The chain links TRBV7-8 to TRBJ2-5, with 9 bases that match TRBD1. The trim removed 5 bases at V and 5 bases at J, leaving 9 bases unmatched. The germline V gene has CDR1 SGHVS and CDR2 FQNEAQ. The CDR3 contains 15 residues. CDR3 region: CASSPTGTGLETQYF. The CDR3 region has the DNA TGTGCCAGCAGCCCCACCGGGACAGGGCTGGAGACCCAGTACTTC.

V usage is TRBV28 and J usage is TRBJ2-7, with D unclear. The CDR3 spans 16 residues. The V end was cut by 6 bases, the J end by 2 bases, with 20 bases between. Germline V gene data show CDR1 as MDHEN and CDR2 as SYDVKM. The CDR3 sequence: CASRPISPVSTYEQYF. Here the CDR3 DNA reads TGTGCCAGCAGACCTATCTCCCCCGTCTCTACCTACGAGCAGTACTTC.

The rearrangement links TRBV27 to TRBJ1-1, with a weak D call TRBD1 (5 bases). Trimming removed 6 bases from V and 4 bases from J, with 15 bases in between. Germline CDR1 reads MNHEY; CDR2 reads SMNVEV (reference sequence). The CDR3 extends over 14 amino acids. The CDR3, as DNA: TGTGCCAGCAGCTTTGGGCGGGGGGGCACTGAAGCTTTCTTT. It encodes CASSFGRGGTEAFF.

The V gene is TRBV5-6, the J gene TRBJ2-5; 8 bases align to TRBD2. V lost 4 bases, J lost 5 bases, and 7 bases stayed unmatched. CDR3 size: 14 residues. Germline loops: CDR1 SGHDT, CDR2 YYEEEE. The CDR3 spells CASSGHGGVETQYF. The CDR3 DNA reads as TGTGCCAGCAGCGGACACGGGGGGGTGGAGACCCAGTACTTC.

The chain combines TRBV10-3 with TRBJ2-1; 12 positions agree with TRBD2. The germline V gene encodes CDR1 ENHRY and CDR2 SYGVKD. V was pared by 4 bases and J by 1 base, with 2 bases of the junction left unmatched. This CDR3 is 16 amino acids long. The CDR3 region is CAISVGLAGSYNEQFF. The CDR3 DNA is TGTGCCATCAGTGTCGGACTAGCGGGGTCCTACAATGAGCAGTTCTTC.

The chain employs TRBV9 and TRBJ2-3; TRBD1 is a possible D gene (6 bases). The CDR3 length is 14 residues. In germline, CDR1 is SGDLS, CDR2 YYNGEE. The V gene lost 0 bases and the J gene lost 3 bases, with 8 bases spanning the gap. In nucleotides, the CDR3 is TGTGCCAGCAGCGTAGATAGGGGGACAGATACGCAGTATTTT. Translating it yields CASSVDRGTDTQYF.

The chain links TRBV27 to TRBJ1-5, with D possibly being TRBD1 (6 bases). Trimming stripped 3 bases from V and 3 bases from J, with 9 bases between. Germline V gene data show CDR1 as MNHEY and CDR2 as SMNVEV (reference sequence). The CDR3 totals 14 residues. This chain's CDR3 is CASSFGGFNQPQHF. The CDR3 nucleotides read TGTGCCAGCAGTTTTGGGGGCTTCAATCAGCCCCAGCATTTT.